This TCR beta chain came from a study of blood T cell repertoires in COVID-19. This clone was detected a few times. Sequencing used immunoSEQ multiplex PCR; TCRdb keeps in-frame clones, though not all of them. The table records some 62,000 clones, approximately 80% of them present only once. Germline CDR1 MNHEY, CDR2 SVGEGT. The CDR3 totals 15 residues. Trimming shortened V by 2 bases and J by 0 bases, and 11 bases separated the two germline ends. This receptor was identified in a man aged 55 to 69 with acute or convalescent COVID-19. The sequenced material came from peripheral blood. The rearrangement links TRBV6-2 or TRBV6-3 to TRBJ2-7; the D gene is possibly TRBD1 (6 bases). DNA for the CDR3: TGTGCCAGCAGTTACGGCACAGGGAGCTCCTACGAGCAGTACTTC. Translated, it gives CASSYGTGSSYEQYF.